A single sample gave rise to the 2 T cell receptor beta chains below, sequenced in a study of blood T cell repertoires in COVID-19. Profiling relied on immunoSEQ multiplex PCR, and the TCRdb table lists in-frame clones only, not all of them. The sample yields tens of thousands of clones, roughly 90% seen once. The sample consisted of peripheral blood. The origin of the receptors is a man aged 55 to 70 with acute or convalescent COVID-19.

This clone was seen a few times. The gene calls are TRBV5-6 and TRBJ1-4; a possible D gene is TRBD1 (5 bases). The germline V gene encodes CDR1 SGHDT and CDR2 YYEEEE. The V end was cut by 3 bases, the J end by 4 bases, with 10 bases between. The CDR3 totals 14 residues. The CDR3 sequence is CASSSQAVNEKLFF. For the CDR3, the DNA is TGTGCCAGCAGCTCACAGGCCGTTAATGAAAAACTGTTTTTT.

The rearrangement links TRBV7-2 to TRBJ1-1; D unresolved. V dropped 1 base and J dropped 1 base, with 7 bases sitting between them. Germline V gives CDR1 SGHTA, CDR2 FQGNSA. The CDR3 has 14 residues. The CDR3 coding sequence is TGTGCCAGCAGCTTAGATCCATCGAACACTGAAGCTTTCTTT. The encoded protein is CASSLDPSNTEAFF. Looking up the rest from reference TRBV7-2 and TRBJ1-1 gives the full variable domain: GAGVSQSPSNKVTEKGKDVELRCDPISGHTALYWYRQSLGQGLEFLIYFQGNSAPDKSGLPSDRFSAERTGGSVSTLTIQRTQQEDSAVYLCASSLDPSNTEAFFGQGTRLTVV.